Following are 31 T cell receptor beta chains from one sample sequenced in a study of blood T cell repertoires in COVID-19. The data were produced by immunoSEQ multiplex PCR, yet TCRdb's version contains in-frame clones alone and is incomplete. The sample holds 150,000 to 200,000 clones, 90% seen once. The sequenced material came from peripheral blood. These receptors all come from a man aged 45 to 65 with acute or convalescent COVID-19.

This sequence joins TRBV27 and TRBJ1-2, with TRBD1 matching 8 bases. The CDR3 is made up of 15 amino acids. Germline V gene data show CDR1 as MNHEY and CDR2 as SMNVEV (reference sequence). The trim removed 5 bases at V and 4 bases at J, leaving 9 bases unmatched. CDR3 sequence reads: CASSPQGASAYGYTF. Here the CDR3 DNA reads TGTGCCAGCAGTCCCCAGGGGGCAAGCGCCTATGGCTACACCTTC.

The chain recombines TRBV4-3 with TRBJ1-6, with 7 bases that match TRBD1. The ends lost 5 bases at V and 5 bases at J; junction bases unmatched: 3. CDR1 is LGHNA and CDR2 is YSLEER in the germline V gene. This CDR3 region has 14 residues. The DNA for the CDR3 is TGCGCCAGCAGCGCAGGGACAGATAATTCACCCCTCCACTTT. It encodes CASSAGTDNSPLHF.

The chain couples TRBV11-3 to TRBJ2-7; no clear D. The CDR3 is 12 amino acids. Germline V gene lookup returns CDR1 SGHNT and CDR2 YENEEA. V was cut by 7 bases and J by 6 bases, with 13 bases left in between. CDR3 DNA: TGTGCCAGCATCCCACTCTCTGGCGAGCAGTACTTC. Its protein product is CASIPLSGEQYF.

The chain is built from TRBV19 and TRBJ1-6; 10 nucleotides align to TRBD1. After removal of 8 bases from V and 9 bases from J, the junction contained 4 bases not matched to a gene. The germline gives CDR1 LNHDA, CDR2 SQIVND (reference sequence). The CDR3 covers 13 residues. The CDR3 sequence: CASGDRGGSPLHF. CDR3 nucleotides: TGTGCCAGTGGGGACAGGGGAGGTTCACCCCTCCACTTT.

The chain has TRBV9 and TRBJ1-1; D is uncertain. Germline V gene lookup returns CDR1 SGDLS and CDR2 YYNGEE. V lost 4 bases to trimming and J lost 0 bases, with 19 bases between them. The CDR3 has 17 residues. The CDR3 reads CASSPVQRLTLNTEAFF. DNA for the CDR3: TGTGCCAGCAGCCCTGTCCAGCGTCTTACCTTGAACACTGAAGCTTTCTTT.

V is TRBV30 and J is TRBJ2-7, with 8 bases matching TRBD2. V dropped 4 bases and J dropped 7; count of bases not matched to a gene: 12. From germline, CDR1 is GTSNPN and CDR2 SVGIG (reference sequence). This CDR3 comprises 14 residues. The CDR3 DNA is TGTGCCTGGACCCAGGGGAGCGGGAGAAGGGAGCAGTACTTC. Residues: CAWTQGSGRREQYF.

The V and J genes are TRBV11-2 and TRBJ2-1, with 7 bases aligning to TRBD1. This CDR3 has 13 residues. Trimming cost V 4 bases and J 7 bases; bases outside gene matches: 4. Per the germline V gene, CDR1 is SGHAT and CDR2 is FQNNGV. CDR3 nucleotides: TGTGCCAGCAGCTCCTCACAGGGGAATGAGCAGTTCTTC. Encoded protein: CASSSSQGNEQFF.

This chain joins TRBV10-3 and TRBJ2-7; D gene unclear. The V and J ends lost 4 bases and 1 base respectively, with 5 bases between them. The CDR3 loop spans 12 amino acids. Germline V gives CDR1 ENHRY, CDR2 SYGVKD. The CDR3, as DNA: TGTGCCATCAGTGCAGAATCCTACGAGCAGTACTTC. It encodes CAISAESYEQYF.

The chain couples TRBV13 to TRBJ2-7; TRBD1 matches at 10 bases. Germline trimming cut 4 bases from V and 3 bases from J; bases unmatched to any gene: 3. Germline CDR1 and CDR2: PRHDT and FYEKMQ (reference sequence). The CDR3 length is 14 residues. DNA for the CDR3: TGTGCCAGCAGCTCCGGGACAGGGGACTACGAGCAGTACGTC. Translation: CASSSGTGDYEQYV.

This chain uses TRBV30 with TRBJ2-3; 10 nucleotides line up with TRBD1. Germline V lookup: CDR1 GTSNPN, CDR2 SVGIG (reference sequence). The CDR3 loop spans 14 amino acids. V was pared by 0 bases and J by 4 bases, with 1 base of the junction left unmatched. The CDR3 nucleotides are TGTGCCTGGAGTGTCGGACAGGGGGCAGATACGCAGTATTTT. It specifies CAWSVGQGADTQYF.

V is TRBV30 and J is TRBJ1-1; unclear D gene. Germline V gives CDR1 GTSNPN, CDR2 SVGIG (reference sequence). Trimming took 5 bases from V and 1 from J, leaving 8 bases between them. The CDR3 has 12 amino acids. The CDR3 nucleotides are TGTGCCTGGGACATCTCGAACACTGAAGCTTTCTTT. It codes for CAWDISNTEAFF.

The chain recombines TRBV6-1 with TRBJ2-2; the D gene is possibly TRBD2 (5 bases). The V gene lost 1 base and the J gene lost 6 bases, with 9 bases spanning the gap. The CDR3 is 14 amino acids. CDR1 is MNHNS and CDR2 is SASEGT in the germline V gene. The CDR3 protein is CASSEVGRAGELFF. Here the CDR3 DNA reads TGTGCCAGCAGTGAAGTAGGGCGGGCCGGGGAGCTGTTTTTT.

The chain recombines TRBV5-1 with TRBJ2-1; TRBD2 is a possible D gene (5 bases). Per germline, CDR1 SGHRS and CDR2 YFSETQ. The CDR3 length is 14 residues. V was shortened by 0 bases and J by 5 bases, with 9 bases between the two germline ends. CDR3 in DNA: TGCGCCAGCAGCTTGGGAGGACTCAACAATGAGCAGTTCTTC. This codes for CASSLGGLNNEQFF.

This sequence joins TRBV29-1 and TRBJ2-3, with 7 positions matching TRBD1. V shed 6 bases and J 1 base; nucleotides not matched to a gene: 7. This CDR3 region has 14 residues. The germline gives CDR1 SQVTM, CDR2 ANQGSEA. The chain's CDR3 is CSVGRDSGTDTQYF. CDR3 bases: TGCAGCGTCGGCCGGGACAGCGGCACAGATACGCAGTATTTT.

V usage is TRBV27 and J usage is TRBJ2-7; a possible D gene is TRBD2 (6 bases). Deletions cut 5 bases from V and 3 bases from J, with 20 bases between. CDR3 length: 16 residues. Per germline, CDR1 MNHEY and CDR2 SMNVEV (reference sequence). The chain's CDR3 is CASSPLQLAVNYEQYF. The CDR3 DNA is TGTGCCAGCAGTCCCTTGCAATTAGCGGTGAACTACGAGCAGTACTTC.

The rearrangement joins TRBV7-2 to TRBJ1-2, with D uncertain. The CDR3 length is 13 residues. The germline gives CDR1 SGHTA, CDR2 FQGNSA. The germline V and J ends were trimmed by 1 base and 2 bases, with 5 bases remaining between them. The CDR3 nucleotides read TGTGCCAGCAGCTTAGTACAGAACTATGGCTACACCTTC. It is translated as CASSLVQNYGYTF.

This chain joins TRBV28 and TRBJ2-7; D is possibly TRBD1 (5 bases). Germline-derived CDR1 and CDR2 are MDHEN and SYDVKM. The CDR3 has 14 amino acids. Trimming stripped 7 bases from V and 2 bases from J, with 15 bases between. DNA of the CDR3: TGTGCCAGCACCCTTGGGGCTCTTACCTACGAGCAGTACTTC. Amino acids: CASTLGALTYEQYF.

This clone was counted a single time. This rearrangement joins TRBV7-3 to TRBJ2-3; TRBD1 matches 7 bases. Looked up from germline, CDR1 is SGHTA and CDR2 is FQGTGA. The CDR3 sequence is 15 residues long. The V gene end was trimmed by 5 bases and the J gene end by 0 bases; junction bases not matched to a gene: 5. CDR3 in DNA: TGTGCCAGCAGCCTCGGGACAGTAAGCACAGATACGCAGTATTTT. Protein: CASSLGTVSTDTQYF.

The sample holds one count of this clone. This rearrangement joins TRBV29-1 to TRBJ2-3; 9 nucleotides agree with TRBD1. The CDR3 loop spans 13 amino acids. CDR1 and CDR2 from the germline V gene are SQVTM and ANQGSEA. The V gene end was trimmed by 3 bases and the J gene end by 6 bases; junction bases not matched to a gene: 4. The CDR3 spells CSVDRQGGDTQYF. CDR3 in DNA: TGCAGCGTTGATAGACAGGGGGGGGATACGCAGTATTTT.

This clone was observed a few times. The rearrangement joins TRBV9 to TRBJ2-7; TRBD2 agrees at 7 bases. This CDR3 contains 15 residues. V lost 0 bases, J lost 6 bases, and 9 bases stayed unmatched. The germline CDR1 and CDR2 sequences are SGDLS and YYNGEE. CDR3 DNA sequence: TGTGCCAGCAGCGTAGGTCCCGGGGGGACCTTCGAGCAGTACTTC. Its protein is CASSVGPGGTFEQYF.

Comment on this clone: The same CDR3 is also encoded by other DNA sequences in this sample. This chain links TRBV5-1 with TRBJ2-3, with 9 bases aligning to TRBD2. The ends lost 0 bases at V and 0 bases at J; junction bases unmatched: 2. The CDR3 consists of 16 residues. In germline, CDR1 is SGHRS, CDR2 YFSETQ. CDR3: CASSLGSGGSTDTQYF. CDR3 in DNA: TGCGCCAGCAGCTTGGGCAGCGGGGGGAGCACAGATACGCAGTATTTT.

The chain uses TRBV2 and TRBJ2-5; TRBD1 aligns across 7 bases. Germline trimming cut 5 bases from V and 1 base from J; bases unmatched to any gene: 4. The CDR3 is made up of 14 amino acids. From germline, CDR1 is SNHLY and CDR2 FYNNEI. CDR3 sequence: CASSWGTVQETQYF. CDR3 in DNA: TGTGCCAGCAGTTGGGGGACAGTCCAAGAGACCCAGTACTTC.

This chain joins TRBV19 and TRBJ1-3; TRBD1 matches 8 bases. With 6 bases clipped from V and 0 bases from J, the junction kept 4 bases outside the gene matches. CDR3 length: 15 residues. Looked up from germline, CDR1 is LNHDA and CDR2 is SQIVND (reference sequence). The CDR3 region is CASRRQGPSGNTIYF. CDR3 DNA: TGTGCCAGTAGGAGACAGGGGCCCTCTGGAAACACCATATATTTT.

CDR3 coding DNA: TGTGCCAGCAGTGAATCCAGGACAGGGGGTTATGAGCAGTTCTTC. It translates to CASSESRTGGYEQFF. The chain recombines TRBV2 with TRBJ2-1; 10 nucleotides agree with TRBD1. In germline, CDR1 is SNHLY, CDR2 FYNNEI. The CDR3 sequence is 15 residues long. The V gene end was trimmed by 2 bases and the J gene end by 8 bases; junction bases not matched to a gene: 6. Full variable domain (remainder filled in from reference TRBV2 and TRBJ2-1): EPEVTQTPSHQVTQMGQEVILRCVPISNHLYFYWYRQILGQKVEFLVSFYNNEISEKSEIFDDQFSVERPDGSNFTLKIRSTKLEDSAMYFCASSESRTGGYEQFFGPGTRLTVL.

This clone came up a few times. The chain employs TRBV28 and TRBJ1-5, with TRBD1 matching over 7 bases. Germline V gives CDR1 MDHEN, CDR2 SYDVKM. J gave up 5 bases and V 3 bases, and 4 bases lay outside the gene matches. The CDR3 consists of 14 residues. The CDR3 coding sequence is TGTGCCAGCAGTTTCCGGGACAGATATCAGCCCCAGCATTTT. Protein sequence: CASSFRDRYQPQHF. The full variable domain, in which reference TRBV28 and TRBJ1-5 provide the parts outside the CDR3, is DVKVTQSSRYLVKRTGEKVFLECVQDMDHENMFWYRQDPGLGLRLIYFSYDVKMKEKGDIPEGYSVSREKKERFSLILESASTNQTSMYLCASSFRDRYQPQHFGDGTRLSIL.

Only a few counts were recorded for this clone. J is TRBJ2-1 and V is TRBV29-1; no clear D gene. The CDR3 is 12 amino acids. V was pared by 4 bases and J by 3 bases, with 7 bases between. From germline, CDR1 is SQVTM and CDR2 ANQGSEA. DNA for the CDR3: TGCAGCGTTGCACAGAACTACAATGAGCAGTTCTTC. Its translation: CSVAQNYNEQFF.

The chain links TRBV18 to TRBJ1-3; 8 nucleotides agree with TRBD1. V gave up 3 bases and J gave up 9 bases; unmatched junction bases: 16. Germline-derived CDR1 and CDR2 are KGHSH and LQKENI. This CDR3 comprises 17 residues. DNA for the CDR3: TGTGCCAGCTCACCTGCCCCCGGGACAGGAGTATGGAGCACCATATATTTT. Translated, it gives CASSPAPGTGVWSTIYF. Full variable domain (missing parts from reference TRBV18 and TRBJ1-3): NAGVMQNPRHLVRRRGQEARLRCSPMKGHSHVYWYRQLPEEGLKFMVYLQKENIIDESGMPKERFSAEFPKEGPSILRIQQVVRGDSAAYFCASSPAPGTGVWSTIYFGEGSWLTVV.

This clone was seen only once. The V call is TRBV6-1, the J call TRBJ2-5; a weak D match, TRBD1 (6 bases). Germline assignment: CDR1 MNHNS and CDR2 SASEGT. V lost 1 base, J lost 1 base, and 7 bases lay in between. The CDR3 has 14 residues. The CDR3 protein is CASSEGTAQETQYF. The CDR3, as DNA: TGTGCCAGCAGTGAAGGGACAGCCCAAGAGACCCAGTACTTC.

The gene calls are TRBV7-9 and TRBJ2-5, with TRBD2 matching 8 bases. The ends lost 1 base at V and 4 bases at J; junction bases unmatched: 11. Germline V gene lookup returns CDR1 SEHNR and CDR2 FQNEAQ (reference sequence). This CDR3 has 17 amino acids. The CDR3 is CASSLVSSGRVRETQYF. CDR3 nucleotides: TGTGCCAGCAGCTTAGTCTCTAGCGGGCGAGTCCGAGAGACCCAGTACTTC.

The chain couples TRBV7-9 to TRBJ1-4, with D tentatively TRBD1 (5 bases). Germline CDR1 and CDR2: SEHNR and FQNEAQ (reference sequence). Trimming removed 5 bases at V and 4 bases at J, with 17 bases between. The CDR3 loop spans 16 amino acids. The CDR3 sequence: CASSPPGLGGNEKLFF. The DNA of the CDR3 is TGTGCCAGCAGCCCGCCAGGGTTGGGCGGTAATGAAAAACTGTTTTTT.

V gene TRBV7-3 combines with J gene TRBJ1-3; no firm D call. Germline CDR1 is SGHTA and CDR2 is FQGTGA. V lost 3 bases and J lost 0, with 12 bases in between. This CDR3 has 16 amino acids. CDR3 sequence (DNA): TGTGCCAGCAGCTTGTCCTCGTATAACTCTGGAAACACCATATATTTT. This gives the protein CASSLSSYNSGNTIYF.